These 5 T cell receptor beta chains were sequenced from one sample in a study of shared clonotypes between healthy human individuals. Using immunoSEQ multiplex PCR, the repertoire was profiled, and TCRdb retains in-frame clones only, with some absent. The data contain approximately 1.5 million clones, around 98% of them singletons. The sample taken for sequencing was naive CD4+ T cells sorted from blood. Subset specified: CD45RA+ positively selected. Every receptor here comes from a man aged 30-40 years in good health.

The chain uses TRBV5-5 and TRBJ2-7, with D perhaps matching TRBD2 (6 bases). This CDR3 region has 12 residues. The germline V gene has CDR1 SGHKS and CDR2 YYEKEE (reference sequence). V lost 5 bases and J 3 bases, leaving 9 bases between the germline ends. CDR3 in amino acids: CASRFGSYEQYF. CDR3 coding DNA: TGTGCCAGCAGATTCGGGAGCTACGAGCAGTACTTC.

V gene TRBV7-2 combines with J gene TRBJ2-5; no clear D gene. The CDR3 runs to 12 residues. The germline gives CDR1 SGHTA, CDR2 FQGNSA. Deletions cut 8 bases from V and 5 bases from J, with 12 bases between. CDR3 nucleotide sequence: TGTGCCAGCCTCTTTTTGGGGGAGACCCAGTACTTC. Its translation: CASLFLGETQYF.

The chain couples TRBV7-3 to TRBJ2-1; 14 nucleotides line up with TRBD2. Per germline, CDR1 SGHTA and CDR2 FQGTGA. V was clipped by 0 bases and J by 1 base; unmatched bases: 5. The CDR3 covers 19 residues. The DNA for the CDR3 is TGTGCCAGCAGCTTAACGGGACTAGCGGGAGTAAATTCCTACAATGAGCAGTTCTTC. The encoded protein is CASSLTGLAGVNSYNEQFF.

The V gene is TRBV9, the J gene TRBJ2-5; D unclear. Germline CDR1 reads SGDLS; CDR2 reads YYNGEE. Deletions cut 0 bases from V and 7 bases from J, with 13 bases between. This CDR3 has 14 residues. DNA of the CDR3: TGTGCCAGCAGCGTAGAGGAAAGGTCTTTGACCCAGTACTTC. It codes for CASSVEERSLTQYF. The complete variable domain, with remaining parts taken from reference TRBV9 and TRBJ2-5, reads DSGVTQTPKHLITATGQRVTLRCSPRSGDLSVYWYQQSLDQGLQFLIQYYNGEERAKGNILERFSAQQFPDLHSELNLSSLELGDSALYFCASSVEERSLTQYFGPGTRLLVL.

The V call is TRBV6-1, the J call TRBJ2-1; D may be TRBD1 (5 bases). Germline values: CDR1 MNHNS, CDR2 SASEGT. The CDR3 consists of 12 residues. V was clipped by 6 bases and J by 7 bases, with 10 bases between them. The CDR3 nucleotides are TGTGCCAGCAGAGTAAGGGGAAATGAGCAGTTCTTC. It encodes CASRVRGNEQFF.